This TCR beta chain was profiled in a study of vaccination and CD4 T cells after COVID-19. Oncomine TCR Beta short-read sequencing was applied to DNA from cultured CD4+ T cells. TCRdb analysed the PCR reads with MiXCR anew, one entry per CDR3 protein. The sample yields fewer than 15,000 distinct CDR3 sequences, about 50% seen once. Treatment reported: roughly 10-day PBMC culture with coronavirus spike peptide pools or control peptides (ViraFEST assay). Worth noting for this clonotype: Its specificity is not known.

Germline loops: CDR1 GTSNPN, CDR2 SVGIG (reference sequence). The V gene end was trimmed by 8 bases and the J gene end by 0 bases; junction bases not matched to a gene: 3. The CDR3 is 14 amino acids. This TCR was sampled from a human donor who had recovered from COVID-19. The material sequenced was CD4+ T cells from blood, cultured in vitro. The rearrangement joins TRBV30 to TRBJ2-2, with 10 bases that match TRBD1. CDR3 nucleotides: TGTGCCGGGGGACAGGGGACGAACACCGGGGAGCTGTTTTTT. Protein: CAGGQGTNTGELFF.